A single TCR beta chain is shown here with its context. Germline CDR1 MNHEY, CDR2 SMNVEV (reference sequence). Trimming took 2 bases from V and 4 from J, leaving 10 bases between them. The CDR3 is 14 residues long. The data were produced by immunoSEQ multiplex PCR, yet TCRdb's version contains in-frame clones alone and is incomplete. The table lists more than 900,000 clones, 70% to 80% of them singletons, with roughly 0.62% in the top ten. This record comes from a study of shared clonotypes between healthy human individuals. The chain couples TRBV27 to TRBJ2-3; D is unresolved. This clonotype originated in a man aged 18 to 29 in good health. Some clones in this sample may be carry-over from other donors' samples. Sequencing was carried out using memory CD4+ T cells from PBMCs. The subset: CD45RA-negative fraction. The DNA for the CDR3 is TGTGCCAGCAGTTTAAGCCGGCTTGCAGATACGCAGTATTTT. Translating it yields CASSLSRLADTQYF.